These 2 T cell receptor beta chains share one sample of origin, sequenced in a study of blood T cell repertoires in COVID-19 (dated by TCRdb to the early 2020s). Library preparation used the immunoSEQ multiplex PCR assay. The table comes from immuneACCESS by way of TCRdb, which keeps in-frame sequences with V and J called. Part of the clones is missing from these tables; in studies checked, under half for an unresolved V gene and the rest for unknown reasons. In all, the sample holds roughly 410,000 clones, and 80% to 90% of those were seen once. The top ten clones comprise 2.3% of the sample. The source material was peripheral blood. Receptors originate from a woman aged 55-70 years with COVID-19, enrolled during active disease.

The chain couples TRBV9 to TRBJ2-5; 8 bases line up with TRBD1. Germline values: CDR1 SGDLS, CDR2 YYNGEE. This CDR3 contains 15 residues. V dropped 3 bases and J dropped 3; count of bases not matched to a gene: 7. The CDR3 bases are TGTGCCAGCAGCGGGCCTGGGACAGGAGAAGAGACCCAGTACTTC. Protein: CASSGPGTGEETQYF.

In nucleotides, the CDR3 is TGTGCCAGCACCCGGGACAGTGCGACCTACGAGCAGTACTTC. It is translated as CASTRDSATYEQYF. The chain employs TRBV7-2 and TRBJ2-7; 7 nucleotides match TRBD1. The J segment lost 2 bases and the V segment lost 7 bases, leaving 8 bases of the junction unmatched. Germline loops: CDR1 SGHTA, CDR2 FQGNSA. The CDR3 covers 14 residues.